The 31 T cell receptor beta chains presented below share a single source sample, sequenced in a study of monozygotic twins with inflammatory bowel disease. After re-calling the 5' RACE reads, TCRdb lists one entry per CDR3 protein, DNA absent. This sample contains about 380,000 distinct CDR3 sequences. The sequenced sample was blood. The receptors were sampled from a human donor with ulcerative colitis or Crohn's disease, or a healthy co-twin of an affected twin (not recorded which).

V gene TRBV21-1 combines with J gene TRBJ1-6; TCRdb proposes TRBD1, but this gene call is untestable without DNA. TRBV21-1 is listed as a pseudogene. This CDR3 has 14 amino acids. This CDR3 is CASSQGQNNSPLHF.

The chain recombines TRBV4-3 with TRBJ2-1; TCRdb designates TRBD2, a call that cannot be tested without DNA. The CDR3 is made up of 15 amino acids. CDR1 is LGHNA, CDR2 YSLEER, per germline. The chain's CDR3 is CASSQEVPAVNEQFF.

This rearrangement joins TRBV28 to TRBJ2-7; TCRdb's D gene call, TRBD1, goes unchecked for lack of DNA. The germline V gene has CDR1 MDHEN and CDR2 SYDVKM. The CDR3 loop spans 14 amino acids. This CDR3 reads CASSYTGGLYEQYF.

The V gene is TRBV28, the J gene TRBJ1-2. The CDR3 consists of 12 residues. Germline V gene data show CDR1 as MDHEN and CDR2 as SYDVKM. The CDR3 loop reads CASSGGDYGYTF.

CDR3 in amino acids: CAISVAGNTGELFF. This chain connects TRBV10-3 to TRBJ2-2. The CDR3 sequence is 14 residues long. Per germline, CDR1 ENHRY and CDR2 SYGVKD.

The CDR3: CASSRQGRQETQYF. V usage is TRBV6-1 and J usage is TRBJ2-5; TCRdb proposes TRBD1, but this gene call is untestable without DNA. Germline-derived CDR1 and CDR2 are MNHNS and SASEGT. The CDR3 has 14 amino acids.

This chain uses TRBV6-5 with TRBJ2-7; TCRdb selects TRBD1, and the lack of DNA leaves this call unchecked. The CDR3 loop spans 13 amino acids. Germline V gene lookup returns CDR1 MNHEY and CDR2 SVGAGI. CDR3 sequence reads: CASTAIPAYEQYF.

V is TRBV7-8 and J is TRBJ1-1; TCRdb selects TRBD1, and the lack of DNA leaves this call unchecked. The length of the CDR3 is 14 residues. Germline assignment: CDR1 SGHVS and CDR2 FQNEAQ. The CDR3 loop reads CASSFYQGAPEAFF. Supplemented by reference TRBV7-8 and TRBJ1-1, the full variable domain reads GAGVSQSPRYKVAKRGQDVALRCDPISGHVSLFWYQQALGQGPEFLTYFQNEAQLDKSGLPSDRFFAERPEGSVSTLKIQRTQQEDSAVYLCASSFYQGAPEAFFGQGTRLTVV.

This clonotype is medium-sized by frequency. The V call is TRBV6-2 or TRBV6-3, the J call TRBJ2-3. In germline, CDR1 is MNHEY, CDR2 SVGEGT. CDR3 length: 13 residues. The CDR3 loop is CASSYQSTDTQYF.

The chain employs TRBV28 and TRBJ2-7. This CDR3 has 12 residues. Germline values: CDR1 MDHEN, CDR2 SYDVKM. CDR3 amino acids: CASSRGYYEQYF.

The V and J genes are TRBV7-2 and TRBJ2-3. Germline V CDR1 and CDR2: SGHTA, FQGNSA. The CDR3 runs to 12 residues. CDR3 protein: CASSQSTDTQYF.

The rearrangement uses TRBV19 and TRBJ2-1. The CDR3 extends over 14 amino acids. CDR1 and CDR2 from the germline V gene are LNHDA and SQIVND (reference sequence). The CDR3 is CASTQETSYNEQFF.

The V and J genes are TRBV4-3 and TRBJ2-3; the D call of TRBD1 rests on TCRdb alone, since no DNA is present to check it. Germline values: CDR1 LGHNA, CDR2 YSLEER. The CDR3 runs 17 residues. Here the CDR3 reads CASSRILRGHSTDTQYF.

The CDR3 region is CASSEARRTGELFF. The gene calls are TRBV2 and TRBJ2-2; there is no DNA to check the TCRdb D call of TRBD2. This CDR3 has 14 amino acids. Germline lookup yields CDR1 SNHLY and CDR2 FYNNEI.

This chain uses TRBV5-1 with TRBJ2-5; TCRdb lists TRBD1, though no DNA is available to test this call. The CDR3 contains 15 residues. Germline-derived CDR1 and CDR2 are SGHRS and YFSETQ. The CDR3 spells CASSPGGGQGETQYF.

The rearrangement joins TRBV29-1 to TRBJ1-4; the TRBD1 assignment by TCRdb is unverifiable without DNA. The CDR3 totals 11 residues. Germline V gene data show CDR1 as SQVTM and CDR2 as ANQGSEA. This CDR3 is CSGGYNGKLFF.

The genes are TRBV19 and TRBJ1-6. Looked up from germline, CDR1 is LNHDA and CDR2 is SQIVND (reference sequence). The CDR3 loop spans 12 amino acids. The chain's CDR3 is CASSLLRSPLHF.

The J gene is TRBJ2-3, the V gene TRBV24-1; without DNA, the TCRdb call of TRBD2 cannot be checked. The germline V gene encodes CDR1 KGHDR and CDR2 SFDVKD. The CDR3 runs to 19 residues. The CDR3: CATSDRLFEERGGPDTQYF.

This chain joins TRBV30 and TRBJ1-2; the TRBD1 assignment by TCRdb is unverifiable without DNA. The CDR3 contains 13 residues. Per germline, CDR1 GTSNPN and CDR2 SVGIG (reference sequence). CDR3 amino acids: CAWSLRQGSGYTF.

This sequence joins TRBV30 and TRBJ1-4; TCRdb lists TRBD1, though no DNA is available to test this call. In germline, CDR1 is GTSNPN, CDR2 SVGIG (reference sequence). This CDR3 has 13 residues. The CDR3 spells CAWSGRGTEKLFF.

The rearrangement joins TRBV6-2 or TRBV6-3 to TRBJ2-1; no DNA is available, so the TRBD2 call from TCRdb remains unchecked. Per the germline V gene, CDR1 is MNHEY and CDR2 is SVGEGT. The CDR3 totals 14 residues. The CDR3 spells CASSRGGVRDEQFF.

This chain uses TRBV5-6 with TRBJ1-4; the TCRdb call, TRBD1, lacks DNA for checking. The CDR3 contains 14 residues. Germline V lookup: CDR1 SGHDT, CDR2 YYEEEE. This chain's CDR3 is CASSSPMRGEKLFF.

The CDR3 spells CASSRDAGVSNQPQHF. The chain employs TRBV9 and TRBJ1-5. The length of the CDR3 is 16 residues. From germline, CDR1 is SGDLS and CDR2 YYNGEE.

This chain joins TRBV18 and TRBJ2-2; TCRdb names TRBD1, which stays unverified in the absence of DNA. This CDR3 spans 16 amino acids. The germline V gene encodes CDR1 KGHSH and CDR2 LQKENI. The CDR3 is CASSPPWTGVTGELFF.

The chain combines TRBV9 with TRBJ2-7; the D gene TCRdb calls, TRBD1, cannot be checked with no DNA. The germline gives CDR1 SGDLS, CDR2 YYNGEE. This CDR3 comprises 14 residues. CDR3 residues: CASSARDISYEQYF.

The V call is TRBV19, the J call TRBJ2-5; the D call of TRBD2 rests on TCRdb alone, since no DNA is present to check it. Germline V CDR1 and CDR2: LNHDA, SQIVND (reference sequence). CDR3 size: 17 residues. Here the CDR3 reads CASSVRLAGGYQETQYF.

The rearrangement uses TRBV18 and TRBJ1-6; the D call from TCRdb, TRBD1, cannot be confirmed without DNA. Germline lookup yields CDR1 KGHSH and CDR2 LQKENI. The CDR3 spans 15 residues. CDR3 sequence reads: CASSPDKTYNSPLHF.

The chain joins TRBV14 to TRBJ2-3; TCRdb's D call of TRBD1 is untestable without DNA. CDR1 SGHDN and CDR2 FVKESK come from the germline V gene. The CDR3 contains 17 residues. The CDR3 reads CASSQGRTGLGTDTQYF.

J is TRBJ1-1 and V is TRBV3-1. CDR1 is LGHDT and CDR2 is YNNKEL in the germline V gene (reference sequence). This CDR3 has 14 amino acids. CDR3 region: CASSQSHLNTEAFF.

V is TRBV12-3 or TRBV12-4 and J is TRBJ2-2; TCRdb indicates TRBD1, and absent DNA this call remains unverified. The CDR3 totals 16 residues. The CDR3 loop reads CASNHPDRGNTGELFF.

The chain links TRBV5-1 to TRBJ2-2; TCRdb calls TRBD2, which cannot be checked without DNA. The CDR3 is 16 residues long. Germline CDR1 and CDR2: SGHRS and YFSETQ. The CDR3 spells CASSPTGTRNTGELFF.